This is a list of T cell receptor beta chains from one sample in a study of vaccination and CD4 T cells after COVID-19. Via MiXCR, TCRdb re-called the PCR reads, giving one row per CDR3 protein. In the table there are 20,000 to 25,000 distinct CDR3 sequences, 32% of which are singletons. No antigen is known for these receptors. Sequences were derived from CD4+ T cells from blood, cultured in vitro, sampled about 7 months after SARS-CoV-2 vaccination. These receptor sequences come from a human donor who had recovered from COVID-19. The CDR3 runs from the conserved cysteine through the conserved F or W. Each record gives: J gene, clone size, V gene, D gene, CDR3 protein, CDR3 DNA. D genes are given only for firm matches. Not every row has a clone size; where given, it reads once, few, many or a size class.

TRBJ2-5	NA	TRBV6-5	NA	CASSYGASGGETQYF	TGTGCCAGCAGTTACGGGGCAAGTGGAGGGGAGACCCAGTACTTC
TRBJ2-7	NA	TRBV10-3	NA	CAISTLAGEHSYEQYF	TGTGCCATCAGTACTCTCGCAGGGGAACATTCCTACGAGCAGTACTTC
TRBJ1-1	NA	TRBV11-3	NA	CASSSAGSTFTTEAFF	TGTGCCAGCAGCTCTGCAGGGTCAACCTTCACCACTGAAGCTTTCTTT
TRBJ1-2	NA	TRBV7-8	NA	CASSLNSGNYGYTF	TGTGCCAGCAGCTTAAACTCGGGAAACTATGGCTACACCTTC
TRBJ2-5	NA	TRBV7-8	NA	CASSLARGLWETQYF	TGTGCCAGCAGCTTAGCCAGGGGCTTATGGGAGACCCAGTACTTC
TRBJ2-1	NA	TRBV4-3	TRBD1	CASSHEPGQGGFF	TGCGCCAGCAGCCATGAACCGGGACAGGGAGGGTTCTTC
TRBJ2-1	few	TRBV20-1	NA	CSASPQWGSPGYNEQFF	TGCAGTGCTAGTCCCCAGTGGGGGAGCCCCGGGTACAATGAGCAGTTCTTC
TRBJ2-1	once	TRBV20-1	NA	CSARYAGTFAIEQFF	TGCAGTGCTAGATACGCCGGGACATTTGCGATTGAGCAGTTCTTC
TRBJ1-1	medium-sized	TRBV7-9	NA	CASSLGLAGTYTEAFF	TGTGCCAGCAGCTTAGGTTTGGCAGGGACCTACACTGAAGCTTTCTTT
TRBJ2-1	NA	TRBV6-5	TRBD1	CASSSRYRQGTYNEQFF	TGTGCCAGCAGTTCTCGATATCGACAGGGGACCTACAATGAGCAGTTCTTC
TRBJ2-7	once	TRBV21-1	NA	CASSKDWTGDF	TGTGCCAGCAGCAAAGATTGGACAGGAGACTTC
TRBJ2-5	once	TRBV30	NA	CAWSVQFETQYF	TGTGCCTGGAGTGTACAGTTTGAGACCCAGTACTTC
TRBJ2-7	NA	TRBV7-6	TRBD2	CASSSGGTSGGSSYEQYF	TGTGCCAGCAGCTCCGGAGGGACTAGCGGGGGCAGCTCCTACGAGCAGTACTTC
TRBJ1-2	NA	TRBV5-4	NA	CASSIDRLHGYTF	TGTGCCAGCAGCATTGACAGGCTCCATGGCTACACCTTC
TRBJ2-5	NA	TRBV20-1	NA	CSASTGAREETQYF	TGCAGTGCTAGCACGGGGGCCCGGGAAGAGACCCAGTACTTC
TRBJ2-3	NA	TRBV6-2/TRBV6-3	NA	CASSPTRTITDTQYF	TGTGCCAGCAGCCCCACCCGGACAATTACAGATACGCAGTATTTT
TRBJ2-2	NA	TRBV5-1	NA	CASSLMGFDTGELFF	TGCGCCAGCAGCTTGATGGGTTTTGACACCGGGGAGCTGTTTTTT
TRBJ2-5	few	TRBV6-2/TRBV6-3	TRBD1	CASSDRVPETQYF	TGTGCCAGCAGCGACAGGGTTCCAGAGACCCAGTACTTC